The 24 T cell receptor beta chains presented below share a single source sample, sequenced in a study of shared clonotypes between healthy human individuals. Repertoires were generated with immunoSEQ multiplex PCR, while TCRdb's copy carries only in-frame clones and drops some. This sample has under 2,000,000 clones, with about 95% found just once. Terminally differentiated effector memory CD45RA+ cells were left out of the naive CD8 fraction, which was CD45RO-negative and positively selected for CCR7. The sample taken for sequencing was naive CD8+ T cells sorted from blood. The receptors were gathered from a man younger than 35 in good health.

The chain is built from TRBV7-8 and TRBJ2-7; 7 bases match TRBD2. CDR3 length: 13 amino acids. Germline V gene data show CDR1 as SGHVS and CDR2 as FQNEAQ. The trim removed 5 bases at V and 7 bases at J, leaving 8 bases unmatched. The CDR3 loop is CASSHWEGWEQYF. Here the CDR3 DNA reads TGTGCCAGCAGCCACTGGGAGGGTTGGGAGCAGTACTTC.

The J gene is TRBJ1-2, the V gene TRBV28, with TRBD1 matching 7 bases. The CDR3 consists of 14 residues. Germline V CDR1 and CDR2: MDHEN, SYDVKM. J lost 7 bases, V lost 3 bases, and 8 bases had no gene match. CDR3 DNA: TGTGCCAGCAGTTTGCGACAGGGAGTAAGTGGCTACACCTTC. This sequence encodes CASSLRQGVSGYTF.

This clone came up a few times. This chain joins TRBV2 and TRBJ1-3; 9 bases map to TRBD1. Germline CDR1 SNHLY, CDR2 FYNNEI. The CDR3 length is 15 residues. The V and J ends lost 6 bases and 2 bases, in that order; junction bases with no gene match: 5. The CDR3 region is CASRADRGTGNTIYF. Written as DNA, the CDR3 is TGTGCCAGCAGGGCGGACAGGGGAACTGGAAACACCATATATTTT.

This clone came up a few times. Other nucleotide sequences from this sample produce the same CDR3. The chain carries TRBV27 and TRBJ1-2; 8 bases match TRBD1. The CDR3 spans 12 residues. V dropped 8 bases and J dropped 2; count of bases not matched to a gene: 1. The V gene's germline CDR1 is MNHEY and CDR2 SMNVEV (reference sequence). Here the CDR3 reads CASRTGNYGYTF. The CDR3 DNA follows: TGTGCCAGCCGGACAGGGAACTATGGCTACACCTTC.

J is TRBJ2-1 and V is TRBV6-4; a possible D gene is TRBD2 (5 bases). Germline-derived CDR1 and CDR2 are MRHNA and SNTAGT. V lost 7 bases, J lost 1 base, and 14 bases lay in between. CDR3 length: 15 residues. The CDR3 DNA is TGTGCCAGCACCCGACGGGCGGGTTCCTACAATGAGCAGTTCTTC. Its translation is CASTRRAGSYNEQFF.

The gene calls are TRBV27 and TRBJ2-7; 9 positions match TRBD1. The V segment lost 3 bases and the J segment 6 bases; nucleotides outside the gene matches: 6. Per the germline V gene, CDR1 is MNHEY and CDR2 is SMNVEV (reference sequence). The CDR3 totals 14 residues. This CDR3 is CASSFTGQGREQYF. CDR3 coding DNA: TGTGCCAGCAGTTTTACAGGACAGGGGCGCGAGCAGTACTTC.

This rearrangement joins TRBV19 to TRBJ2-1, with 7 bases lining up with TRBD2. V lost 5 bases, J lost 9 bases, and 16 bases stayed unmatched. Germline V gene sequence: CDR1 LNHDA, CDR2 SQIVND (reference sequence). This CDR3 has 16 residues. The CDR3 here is CASSSGEGRFLGEQFF. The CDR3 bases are TGTGCCAGTAGTTCCGGGGAGGGCCGGTTTTTGGGTGAGCAGTTCTTC.

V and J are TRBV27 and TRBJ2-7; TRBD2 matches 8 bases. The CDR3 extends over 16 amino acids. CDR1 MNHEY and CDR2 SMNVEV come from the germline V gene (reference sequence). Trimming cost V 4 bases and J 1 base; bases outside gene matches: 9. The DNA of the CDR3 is TGTGCCAGCAGTTCCACCGCGGTAGCGGGGTCCTACGAGCAGTACTTC. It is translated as CASSSTAVAGSYEQYF.

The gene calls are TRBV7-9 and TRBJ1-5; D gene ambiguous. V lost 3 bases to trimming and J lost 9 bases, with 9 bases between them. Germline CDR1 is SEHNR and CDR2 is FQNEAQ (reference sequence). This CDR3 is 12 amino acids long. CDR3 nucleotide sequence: TGTGCCAGCAGCTTCCCCCCTGGGCCCCAGCATTTT. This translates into CASSFPPGPQHF.

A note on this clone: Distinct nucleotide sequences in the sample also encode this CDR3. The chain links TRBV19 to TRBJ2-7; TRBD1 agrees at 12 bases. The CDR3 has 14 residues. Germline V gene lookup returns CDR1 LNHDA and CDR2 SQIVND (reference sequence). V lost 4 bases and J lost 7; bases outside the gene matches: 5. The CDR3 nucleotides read TGTGCCAGTAGTAGCGGGACAGGGGGCTATGAGCAGTACTTC. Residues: CASSSGTGGYEQYF.

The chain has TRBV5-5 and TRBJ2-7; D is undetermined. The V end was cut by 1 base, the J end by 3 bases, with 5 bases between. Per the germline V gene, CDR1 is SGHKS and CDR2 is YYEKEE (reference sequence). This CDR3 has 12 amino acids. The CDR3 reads CASSLSDYEQYF. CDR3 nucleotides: TGTGCCAGCAGCTTGTCAGACTACGAGCAGTACTTC.

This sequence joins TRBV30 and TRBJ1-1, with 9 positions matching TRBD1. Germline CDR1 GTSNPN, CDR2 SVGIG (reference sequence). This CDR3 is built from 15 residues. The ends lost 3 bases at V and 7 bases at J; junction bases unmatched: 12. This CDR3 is CAWRGQGAPLGEAFF. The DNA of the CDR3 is TGTGCCTGGAGGGGACAGGGTGCGCCGTTAGGTGAAGCTTTCTTT.

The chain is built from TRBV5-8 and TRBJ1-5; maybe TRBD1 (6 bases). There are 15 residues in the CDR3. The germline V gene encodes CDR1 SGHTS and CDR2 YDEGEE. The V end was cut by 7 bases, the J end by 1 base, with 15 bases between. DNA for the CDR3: TGTGCCAGCGGGTCAGGACAGATGAGCAATCAGCCCCAGCATTTT. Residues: CASGSGQMSNQPQHF. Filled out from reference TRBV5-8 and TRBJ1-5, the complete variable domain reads EAGVTQSPTHLIKTRGQQATLRCSPISGHTSVYWYQQALGLGLQFLLWYDEGEERNRGNFPPRFSGRQFPNYSSELNVNALELEDSALYLCASGSGQMSNQPQHFGDGTRLSIL.

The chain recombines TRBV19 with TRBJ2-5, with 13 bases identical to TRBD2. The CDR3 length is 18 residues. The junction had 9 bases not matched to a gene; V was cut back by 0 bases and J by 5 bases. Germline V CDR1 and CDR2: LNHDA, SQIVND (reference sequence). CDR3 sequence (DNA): TGTGCCAGTAGTATAGATCCACGACTAGCGGGAGGCTGGGAGACCCAGTACTTC. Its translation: CASSIDPRLAGGWETQYF.

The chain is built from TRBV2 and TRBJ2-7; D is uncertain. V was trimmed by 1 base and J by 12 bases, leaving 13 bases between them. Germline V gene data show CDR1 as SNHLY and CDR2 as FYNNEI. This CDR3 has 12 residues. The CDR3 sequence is CASSEELEDRYF. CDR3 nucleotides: TGTGCCAGCAGTGAAGAATTAGAGGATAGGTACTTC.

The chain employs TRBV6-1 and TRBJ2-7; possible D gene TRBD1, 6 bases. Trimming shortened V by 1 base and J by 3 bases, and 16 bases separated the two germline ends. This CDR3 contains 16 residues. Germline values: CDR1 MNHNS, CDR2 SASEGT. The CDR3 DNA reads TGTGCCAGCAGTGAAGGCTGGCCGGGACAACACTACGAGCAGTACTTC. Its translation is CASSEGWPGQHYEQYF.

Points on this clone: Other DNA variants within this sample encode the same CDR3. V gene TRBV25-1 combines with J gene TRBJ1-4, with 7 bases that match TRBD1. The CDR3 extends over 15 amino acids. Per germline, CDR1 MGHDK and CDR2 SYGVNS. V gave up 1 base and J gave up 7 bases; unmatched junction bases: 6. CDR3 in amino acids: CASSEFGQGGEKLFF. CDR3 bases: TGTGCCAGCAGTGAATTCGGCCAGGGGGGTGAAAAACTGTTTTTT.

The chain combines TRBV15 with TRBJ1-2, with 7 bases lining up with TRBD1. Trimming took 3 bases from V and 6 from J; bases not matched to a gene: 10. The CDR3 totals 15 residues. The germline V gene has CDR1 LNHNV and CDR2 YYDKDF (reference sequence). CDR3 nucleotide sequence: TGTGCCACCAGCAGCCGAACAGGGGCCGGGGATGGCTACACCTTC. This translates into CATSSRTGAGDGYTF.

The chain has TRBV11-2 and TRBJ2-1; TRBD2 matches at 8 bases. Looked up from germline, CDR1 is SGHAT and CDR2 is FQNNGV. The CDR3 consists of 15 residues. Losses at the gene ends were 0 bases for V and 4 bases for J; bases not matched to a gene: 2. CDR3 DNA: TGTGCCAGCAGCTTAGAAGCGGGGGAGTACAATGAGCAGTTCTTC. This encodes CASSLEAGEYNEQFF.

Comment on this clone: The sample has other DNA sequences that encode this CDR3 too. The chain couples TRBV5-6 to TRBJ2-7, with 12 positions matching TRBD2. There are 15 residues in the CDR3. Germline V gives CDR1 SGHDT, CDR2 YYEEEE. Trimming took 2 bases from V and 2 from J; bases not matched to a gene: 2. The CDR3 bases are TGTGCCAGCAGCTTAGGACTAGCGGGAACCTACGAGCAGTACTTC. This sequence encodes CASSLGLAGTYEQYF.

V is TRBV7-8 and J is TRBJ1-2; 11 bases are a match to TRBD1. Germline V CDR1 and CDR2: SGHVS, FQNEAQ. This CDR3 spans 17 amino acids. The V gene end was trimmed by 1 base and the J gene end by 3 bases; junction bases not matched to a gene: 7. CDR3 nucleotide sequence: TGTGCCAGCAGCTTAGTGGGACAGGGGGTCTTTGACTATGGCTACACCTTC. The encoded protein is CASSLVGQGVFDYGYTF.

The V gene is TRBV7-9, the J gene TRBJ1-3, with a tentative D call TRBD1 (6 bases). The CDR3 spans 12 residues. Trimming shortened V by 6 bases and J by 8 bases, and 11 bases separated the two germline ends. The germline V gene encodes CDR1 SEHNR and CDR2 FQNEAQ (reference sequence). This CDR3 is CASSEQGDTIYF. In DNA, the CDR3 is TGTGCCAGCAGTGAACAGGGAGACACCATATATTTT.

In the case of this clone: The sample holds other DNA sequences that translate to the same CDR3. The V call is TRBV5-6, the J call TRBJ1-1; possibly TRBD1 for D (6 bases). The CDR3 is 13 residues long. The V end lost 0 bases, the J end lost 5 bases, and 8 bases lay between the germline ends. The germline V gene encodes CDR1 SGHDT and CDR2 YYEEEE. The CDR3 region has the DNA TGTGCCAGCAGCTTGGGAGGGGGAACTGAAGCTTTCTTT. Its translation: CASSLGGGTEAFF.

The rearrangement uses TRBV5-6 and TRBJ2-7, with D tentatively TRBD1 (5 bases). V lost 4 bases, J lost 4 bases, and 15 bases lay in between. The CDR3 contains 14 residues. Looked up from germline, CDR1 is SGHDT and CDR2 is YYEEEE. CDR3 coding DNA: TGTGCCAGCAGCGGGCCCAGGGATCCTTACGAGCAGTACTTC. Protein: CASSGPRDPYEQYF. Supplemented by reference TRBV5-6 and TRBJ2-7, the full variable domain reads DAGVTQSPTHLIKTRGQQVTLRCSPKSGHDTVSWYQQALGQGPQFIFQYYEEEERQRGNFPDRFSGHQFPNYSSELNVNALLLGDSALYLCASSGPRDPYEQYFGPGTRLTVT.